Sequencing of this T cell receptor beta chain was carried out in a study of blood T cell repertoires in COVID-19. On the study more broadly: COVID-19 samples collected from the United States, Italy and Spain covered acute and convalescent phases. The cDNA or gDNA used as material had been derived from T cells, B-cell-depleted T cells, or PBMCs.

Per the authors' pipeline: For nucleated cells, counts were estimated from reference gene primer amplification. Assay: immunoSEQ multiplex PCR; the TCRdb copy retains only in-frame clones and omits some. The V and J calls and clone size were taken over from that table, and D and trimming were inferred from the DNA. This table has 85,000 to 130,000 clones, over 80% appearing once. The sample holds a few counts of this clone. V trimming: 5 bases; J trimming: 4 bases; junction bases outside the gene matches: 2. The CDR3 totals 14 residues. CDR1 is KGHDR and CDR2 is SFDVKD in the germline V gene. This clonotype was sampled from a man aged 50 to 60 with acute or convalescent COVID-19. The rearrangement joins TRBV24-1 to TRBJ2-1; 9 nucleotides align to TRBD2. Sequencing used peripheral blood. CDR3 in amino acids: CATSGTSVYNEQFF. Written as DNA, the CDR3 is TGTGCCACCAGTGGGACTAGCGTATACAATGAGCAGTTCTTC.